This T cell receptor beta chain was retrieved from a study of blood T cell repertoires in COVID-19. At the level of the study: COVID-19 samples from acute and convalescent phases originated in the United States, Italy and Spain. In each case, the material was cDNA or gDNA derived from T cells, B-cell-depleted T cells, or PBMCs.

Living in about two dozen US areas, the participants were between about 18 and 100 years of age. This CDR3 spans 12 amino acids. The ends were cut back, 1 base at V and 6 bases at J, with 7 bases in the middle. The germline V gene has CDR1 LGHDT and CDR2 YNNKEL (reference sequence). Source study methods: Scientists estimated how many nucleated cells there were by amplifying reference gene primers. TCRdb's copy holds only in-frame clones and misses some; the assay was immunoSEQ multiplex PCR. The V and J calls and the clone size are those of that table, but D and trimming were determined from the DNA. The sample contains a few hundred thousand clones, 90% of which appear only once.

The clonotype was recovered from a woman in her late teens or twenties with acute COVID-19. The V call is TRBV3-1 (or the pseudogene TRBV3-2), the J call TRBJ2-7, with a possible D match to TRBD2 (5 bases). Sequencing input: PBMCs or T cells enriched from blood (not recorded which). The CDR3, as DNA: TGTGCCAGCAGCCAAGGAGGGCGCGAGCAGTACTTC. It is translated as CASSQGGREQYF.